Here is one TCR beta chain with its context. The sample is drawn from a study of blood T cell repertoires in COVID-19. The table came from immunoSEQ multiplex PCR; TCRdb's copy has only in-frame clones and leaves some out. The data contain around 90,000 clones, roughly 87% of them singletons. This CDR3 is 13 amino acids long. V lost 4 bases, J lost 2 bases, and 7 bases lay in between. CDR1 is KGHDR, CDR2 SFDVKD, per germline. V and J are TRBV24-1 and TRBJ1-2; the D gene is possibly TRBD1 (5 bases). The sequence derives from a male donor with acute or convalescent COVID-19. Source material: peripheral blood. CDR3 DNA: TGTGCCACCAGTGAGACAGTAAACTATGGCTACACCTTC. Translating gives CATSETVNYGYTF.